The clone carrying this T cell receptor beta chain has at least ten counts. V was pared by 5 bases and J by 0 bases, with 7 bases of the junction left unmatched. Germline values: CDR1 SEHNR, CDR2 FQNEAQ (reference sequence). The CDR3 extends over 15 amino acids. The data belong to a study of T-cell reconstitution after alpha-beta-depleted transplantation in children. Unique molecular identifiers tagged the TCRbeta library. TCRdb passed the PCR reads through MiXCR, listing each CDR3 protein once. This sample yields some 180,000 distinct CDR3 sequences, of which 6.6% are seen a single time; roughly 6% belongs to the top ten.

The chain is built from TRBV7-9 and TRBJ2-7; 7 bases match TRBD1. The clonotype originates from a boy younger than 10 with acute lymphoblastic leukemia, due to receive a stem cell transplant. The specimen comprised PBMCs, sampled before TCRalphabeta/CD19-depleted stem cell transplant. The CDR3: CASSPTGSSSYEQYF. In nucleotides, the CDR3 is TGTGCCAGCAGCCCGACAGGGTCAAGCTCCTACGAGCAGTACTTC.